The 15 T cell receptor beta chains given below trace back to one sample, sequenced in a study of human T cells and chemical hapten exposure. Time point reported: patch test 1, 2 weeks after DPC sensitization. Regarding treatment: therapeutic diphenylcyclopropenone sensitization with weekly scalp DPC. TCRdb reprocessed the RACE reads via MiXCR and lists one record per CDR3 protein. The sample lists about 100,000 distinct CDR3 sequences, about 10% occurring once. The sample in question was whole blood, obtained in connection with sensitization to the hapten diphenylcyclopropenone (DPC). These receptors were obtained from a man aged 35 to 55 with alopecia areata. Some clones in this sample may be carry-over from other donors' samples.

This clonotype was recorded many times. The chain employs TRBV3-1 and TRBJ1-5, with a tentative D call TRBD1 (5 bases). Trimming left V 4 bases short and J 9 bases short, with 19 bases between. This CDR3 has 15 amino acids. Germline V gene data show CDR1 as LGHDT and CDR2 as YNNKEL (reference sequence). CDR3 residues: CASSPWAGTSMPQHF. The CDR3, as DNA: TGTGCCAGCAGCCCCTGGGCGGGGACTTCAATGCCCCAGCATTTT.

This clonotype was counted only a few times. V gene TRBV14 combines with J gene TRBJ1-4; 7 bases agree with TRBD1. Per germline, CDR1 SGHDN and CDR2 FVKESK. The V gene end was trimmed by 0 bases and the J gene end by 8 bases; junction bases not matched to a gene: 12. This CDR3 has 17 amino acids. CDR3 bases: TGTGCCAGCAGCCAAGAAACATTCGGGACAGTCGGAGAAAAACTGTTTTTT. Amino acid sequence: CASSQETFGTVGEKLFF. The full variable domain, its missing parts supplied by reference TRBV14 and TRBJ1-4, is EAGVTQFPSHSVIEKGQTVTLRCDPISGHDNLYWYRRVMGKEIKFLLHFVKESKQDESGMPNNRFLAERTGGTYSTLKVQPAELEDSGVYFCASSQETFGTVGEKLFFGSGTQLSVL.

This clonotype was recorded a few times. The chain has TRBV12-3 or TRBV12-4 and TRBJ2-1; 11 nucleotides match TRBD1. This CDR3 comprises 21 residues. The V gene end was trimmed by 3 bases and the J gene end by 2 bases; junction bases not matched to a gene: 18. The CDR3 region has the DNA TGTGCCAGCAGTTTGGTCCTTTCGGGACAGGGGGTTAACCACCCCTACAATGAGCAGTTCTTC. It yields the protein CASSLVLSGQGVNHPYNEQFF.

Only a few counts were recorded for this clonotype. J is TRBJ2-1 and V is TRBV29-1, with 9 bases aligning to TRBD1. Per germline, CDR1 SQVTM and CDR2 ANQGSEA. This CDR3 comprises 14 residues. The J segment lost 3 bases and the V segment lost 4 bases, leaving 4 bases of the junction unmatched. CDR3 residues: CSVAGQGFYNEQFF. DNA of the CDR3: TGCAGCGTTGCCGGACAGGGGTTCTACAATGAGCAGTTCTTC.

The DNA of the CDR3 is TGCAGTGCCGTATCGGTTGGAAGCACAGATACGCAGTATTTT. Translated, it gives CSAVSVGSTDTQYF. This chain connects TRBV20-1 to TRBJ2-3; D ambiguous. V was clipped by 6 bases and J by 0 bases, with 13 bases between them. Germline CDR1 and CDR2: DFQATT and SNEGSKA (reference sequence). There are 14 residues in the CDR3.

This clonotype was counted at least ten times. The gene calls are TRBV2 and TRBJ1-1; the D gene is possibly TRBD1 (5 bases). V dropped 4 bases and J dropped 4 bases, with 10 bases sitting between them. In germline, CDR1 is SNHLY, CDR2 FYNNEI. The CDR3 totals 13 residues. CDR3 DNA: TGTGCCAGCAGTGCCCAGGGTAGCACTGAAGCTTTCTTT. Translating it yields CASSAQGSTEAFF. Together with reference TRBV2 and TRBJ1-1, the CDR3 gives the full variable domain: EPEVTQTPSHQVTQMGQEVILRCVPISNHLYFYWYRQILGQKVEFLVSFYNNEISEKSEIFDDQFSVERPDGSNFTLKIRSTKLEDSAMYFCASSAQGSTEAFFGQGTRLTVV.

This clonotype occurred a few times. The chain's CDR3 is CSVDGVGYEKLFF. In DNA form, the CDR3 reads TGCAGCGTTGACGGGGTGGGATATGAAAAACTGTTTTTT. The chain is built from TRBV29-1 and TRBJ1-4; D unresolved. The length of the CDR3 is 13 residues. V was clipped by 3 bases and J by 6 bases, with 11 bases between them. From germline, CDR1 is SQVTM and CDR2 ANQGSEA.

This clonotype was seen many times. As DNA, the CDR3 is TGCGCCAGCAGCCGTGACTCTAGCACAGATACGCAGTATTTT. Its protein is CASSRDSSTDTQYF. The gene calls are TRBV4-3 and TRBJ2-3; D remains ambiguous. V lost 4 bases, J lost 0 bases, and 8 bases lay in between. Germline assignment: CDR1 LGHNA and CDR2 YSLEER. CDR3 length: 14 amino acids.

The sample holds a few counts of this clonotype. This chain connects TRBV7-9 to TRBJ2-3; TRBD2 matches 15 bases. The CDR3 is 17 amino acids. The germline CDR1 and CDR2 sequences are SEHNR and FQNEAQ (reference sequence). After removal of 5 bases from V and 2 bases from J, the junction contained 5 bases not matched to a gene. CDR3 nucleotides: TGTGCCAGCAGCCGCTGGACTAGCGGGAGGGCCACAGATACGCAGTATTTT. This sequence encodes CASSRWTSGRATDTQYF.

At least ten counts were recorded for this clonotype. The J gene is TRBJ2-7, the V gene TRBV11-1; D might be TRBD2 (5 bases). Trimming removed 5 bases at V and 2 bases at J, with 16 bases between. This CDR3 spans 15 amino acids. Germline CDR1 and CDR2: SGHAT and FQDESV (reference sequence). The CDR3 reads CASSVTEAAAYEQYF. The CDR3 bases are TGTGCCAGCAGCGTAACGGAAGCGGCAGCCTACGAGCAGTACTTC.

This clonotype was counted between two and nine times. The chain has TRBV28 and TRBJ2-7; TRBD1 matches at 10 bases. V lost 8 bases, J lost 2 bases, and 3 bases stayed unmatched. The CDR3 runs 13 residues. Germline values: CDR1 MDHEN, CDR2 SYDVKM. The CDR3 DNA is TGTGCCAGCCTAGGACAGGGGGCCTACGAGCAGTACGTC. It translates to CASLGQGAYEQYV.

This clonotype occurred many times. The gene calls are TRBV11-1 and TRBJ1-1; D is possibly TRBD1 (5 bases). Trimming left V 5 bases short and J 3 bases short, with 16 bases between. The CDR3 runs 15 residues. The germline gives CDR1 SGHAT, CDR2 FQDESV (reference sequence). The CDR3 DNA is TGTGCCAGCAGCCCGCGGAAGGGGAAGCACACTGAAGCTTTCTTT. Translating gives CASSPRKGKHTEAFF. The full variable domain, its missing parts supplied by reference TRBV11-1 and TRBJ1-1, is EAEVAQSPRYKITEKSQAVAFWCDPISGHATLYWYRQILGQGPELLVQFQDESVVDDSQLPKDRFSAERLKGVDSTLKIQPAELGDSAMYLCASSPRKGKHTEAFFGQGTRLTVV.

The table lists this clonotype with many counts. The CDR3: CASSSGLRTEAFF. The CDR3 nucleotides read TGTGCCAGCAGCTCCGGCCTGCGCACTGAAGCTTTCTTT. The chain combines TRBV7-2 with TRBJ1-1; D gene uncertain. From germline, CDR1 is SGHTA and CDR2 FQGNSA. The V and J ends lost 4 bases and 4 bases respectively, with 10 bases between them. The CDR3 spans 13 residues.

This clonotype occurred many times. This chain connects TRBV18 to TRBJ1-1; D gene unclear. Germline CDR1 reads KGHSH; CDR2 reads LQKENI. There are 16 residues in the CDR3. Trimming stripped 6 bases from V and 2 bases from J, with 19 bases between. In DNA, the CDR3 is TGTGCCAGCTCTCCCGATCTAGGGAACCTTAACACTGAAGCTTTCTTT. Translated, it gives CASSPDLGNLNTEAFF.

The sample holds a few counts of this clonotype. The gene calls are TRBV12-3 or TRBV12-4 and TRBJ2-2, with 10 bases that match TRBD2. The CDR3 loop spans 15 amino acids. Losses at the gene ends were 3 bases for V and 6 bases for J; bases not matched to a gene: 4. DNA of the CDR3: TGTGCCAGCAGTTTTATAGCGGGAGGTCCCGGGGAGCTGTTTTTT. Translated, it gives CASSFIAGGPGELFF.